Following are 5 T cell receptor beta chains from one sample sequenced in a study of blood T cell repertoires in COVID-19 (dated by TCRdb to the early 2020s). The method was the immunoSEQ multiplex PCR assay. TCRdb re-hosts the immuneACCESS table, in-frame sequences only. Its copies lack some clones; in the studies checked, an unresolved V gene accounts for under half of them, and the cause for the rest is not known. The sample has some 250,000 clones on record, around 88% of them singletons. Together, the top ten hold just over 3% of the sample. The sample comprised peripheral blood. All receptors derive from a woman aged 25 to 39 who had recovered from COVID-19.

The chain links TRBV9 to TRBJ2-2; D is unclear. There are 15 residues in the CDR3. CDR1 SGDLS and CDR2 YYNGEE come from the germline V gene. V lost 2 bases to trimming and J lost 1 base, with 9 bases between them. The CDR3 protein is CASSVGSENTGELFF. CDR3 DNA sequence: TGTGCCAGCAGCGTTGGCAGCGAGAACACCGGGGAGCTGTTTTTT.

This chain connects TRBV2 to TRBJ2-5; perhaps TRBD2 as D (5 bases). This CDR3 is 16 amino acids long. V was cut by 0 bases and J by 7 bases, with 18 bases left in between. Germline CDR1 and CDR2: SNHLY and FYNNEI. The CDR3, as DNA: TGTGCCAGCAGTGAAGCCCAAAGTATCGGAGGATGGACCCAGTACTTC. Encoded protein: CASSEAQSIGGWTQYF.

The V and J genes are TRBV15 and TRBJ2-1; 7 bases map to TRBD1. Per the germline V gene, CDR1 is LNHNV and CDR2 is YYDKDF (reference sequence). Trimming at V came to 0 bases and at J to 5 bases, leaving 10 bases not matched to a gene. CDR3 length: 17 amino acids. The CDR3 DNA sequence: TGTGCCACCAGCAGAGAGAGACAGGGTTTGGTAAACAATGAGCAGTTCTTC. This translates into CATSRERQGLVNNEQFF.

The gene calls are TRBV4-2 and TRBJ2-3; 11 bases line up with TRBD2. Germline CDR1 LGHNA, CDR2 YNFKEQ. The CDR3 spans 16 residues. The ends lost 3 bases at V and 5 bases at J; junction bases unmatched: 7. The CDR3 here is CASSHVLAGDEDTQYF. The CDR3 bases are TGTGCCAGCAGCCACGTACTAGCGGGGGATGAAGATACGCAGTATTTT.

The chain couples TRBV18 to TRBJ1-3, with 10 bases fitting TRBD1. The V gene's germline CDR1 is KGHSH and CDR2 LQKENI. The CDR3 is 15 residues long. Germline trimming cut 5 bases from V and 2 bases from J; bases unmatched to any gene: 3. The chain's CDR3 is CASSSGTGAGNTIYF. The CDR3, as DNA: TGTGCCAGCTCAAGCGGGACAGGGGCTGGAAACACCATATATTTT. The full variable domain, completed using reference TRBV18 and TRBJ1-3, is NAGVMQNPRHLVRRRGQEARLRCSPMKGHSHVYWYRQLPEEGLKFMVYLQKENIIDESGMPKERFSAEFPKEGPSILRIQQVVRGDSAAYFCASSSGTGAGNTIYFGEGSWLTVV.